The rows below give T cell receptor beta chains drawn from one sample of a study of T-cell memory formation after mild COVID-19. TCRdb reprocessed the 5' RACE reads via MiXCR and lists one record per CDR3 protein. Here the sample spans hundreds of thousands of distinct CDR3 sequences, roughly 20% being singletons. The sequenced material came from PBMCs or a T cell subset sorted from them (not recorded which). The receptors here all came from a man younger than 35 who had mild COVID-19 (a few samples of this study predate the infection). Cell type and time point are not known. CDR3s include the opening cysteine and the closing phenylalanine or tryptophan. A D gene is named only where the DNA matches it firmly. Not every row has a clone size; where given, it reads once, few, many or a size class.

clone_size	d_call	v_call	j_call	cdr3_nt	cdr3_aa
.	.	TRBV20-1	TRBJ2-3	TGCAGTGGGAGACAGGCGCCGGGGACAGATACGCAGTATTTT	CSGRQAPGTDTQYF
many	.	TRBV6-5	TRBJ1-5	TGTGCCAGCAGCCGAGCGGTGGGCAATCAGCCCCAGCATTTT	CASSRAVGNQPQHF
.	TRBD1	TRBV7-2	TRBJ2-1	TGTGCCAGCAGCTCCGACAGGGCTTTGCAGTTCTTC	CASSSDRALQFF
many	.	TRBV7-9	TRBJ2-2	TGTGCCAGCAGCTTAGTGCTTGGGAGTAACACCGGGGAGCTGTTTTTT	CASSLVLGSNTGELFF
.	.	TRBV28	TRBJ1-2	TGTGCCAGCAGTTCCGGCAAGTCGGGCTACACCTTC	CASSSGKSGYTF
few	TRBD1	TRBV29-1	TRBJ2-3	TGCAGCGTTGAAACAGGACAGGGGCTCACAGATACGCAGTATTTT	CSVETGQGLTDTQYF
many	.	TRBV7-2	TRBJ2-3	TGTGCCAGCAGCTCCATGGACAGTTCACGGCAGTATTTT	CASSSMDSSRQYF
.	.	TRBV7-9	TRBJ1-1	TGTGCCAGAGCAGGGGAGGGCACTGAAGCTTTCTTT	CARAGEGTEAFF
.	TRBD1	TRBV7-7	TRBJ2-5	TGTGCCAGCAGCGCGGGGACAGGGGGTCAAGAGACCCAGTACTTC	CASSAGTGGQETQYF
few	.	TRBV24-1	TRBJ2-1	TGTGCCACCAGGCCCGGACACGCAGATTACAATGAGCAGTTCTTC	CATRPGHADYNEQFF
.	TRBD2	TRBV29-1	TRBJ2-5	TGCAGCGTTGATTGGTCGGGGGGGCCTCAAGAGACCCAGTACTTC	CSVDWSGGPQETQYF
few	TRBD2	TRBV6-6	TRBJ2-7	TGTGCCAGCAGGAAGGGACTAGCGGACTACTACGAGCAGTACTTC	CASRKGLADYYEQYF
.	TRBD1	TRBV7-9	TRBJ1-4	TGTGCCAGCAGCTCCCACCCGACAGGGCCTAATGAAAAACTGTTTTTT	CASSSHPTGPNEKLFF
few	TRBD1	TRBV29-1	TRBJ2-1	TGCAGCGTGTGGACAGGGGGCAAAAGGTTCTTC	CSVWTGGKRFF